A single TCR beta chain is shown here with its context. Its specificity is unknown. Method: immunoSEQ multiplex PCR; TCRdb's copy keeps in-frame clones and lacks some. This table holds 150,000 to 200,000 clones, approximately 91% found once. The data stem from a study of T cell responses to AZD1222 COVID-19 vaccine. Study results and limitations: Distributed over spike, vaccine-associated CD4 TCRs predominated at 160-218 and 743-854. Unmutated variant regions reportedly attract nearly half of all spike-specific TCRs. Clonal diversity was possibly underestimated; the donors were predominantly white British and more often female. Spike-specific TCR depth and breadth grew after two AZD1222 doses.

Trimming cost V 5 bases and J 5 bases, with 8 bases left between them. CDR1 is SGHRS and CDR2 is YFSETQ in the germline V gene. The CDR3 runs to 12 residues. The V and J genes are TRBV5-1 and TRBJ2-1, with D hard to call. The clonotype comes from an adult in good health. The source material was peripheral blood, sampled on day 0 of AZD1222 vaccination. The CDR3 loop reads CASSLADNEQFF. The CDR3 nucleotides are TGCGCCAGCAGTCTCGCGGACAATGAGCAGTTCTTC.